This TCR beta chain is from a study of blood T cell repertoires in COVID-19. Assay used: immunoSEQ multiplex PCR; TCRdb lists only in-frame clones, some missing. This table has 65,000 to 70,000 clones, more than 85% appearing once. This clone was picked up a small number of times. Input material: peripheral blood. The receptor comes from a human donor with active COVID-19. The donor label of this sample is uncertain.

The CDR3: CASSIVLGVKGGNQPQHF. CDR3 nucleotide sequence: TGTGCCAGTAGTATAGTATTAGGGGTAAAGGGCGGCAATCAGCCCCAGCATTTT. This rearrangement joins TRBV19 to TRBJ1-5, with D perhaps TRBD1 (5 bases). Germline assignment: CDR1 LNHDA and CDR2 SQIVND (reference sequence). Trimming cost V 1 base and J 2 bases, with 18 bases left between them. The CDR3 sequence is 18 residues long.